Reported below is one TCR beta chain. Sequencing used immunoSEQ multiplex PCR; TCRdb keeps in-frame clones, though not all of them. The table shows a few hundred thousand clones, with approximately 85% occurring only once. The data stem from a study of blood T cell repertoires in COVID-19. The sample taken for sequencing was peripheral blood. This TCR came from a human donor in a cohort sampled during active COVID-19.

The CDR3 loop reads CATTRGMNTEAFF. The CDR3 coding sequence is TGTGCCACCACAAGGGGGATGAACACTGAAGCTTTCTTT. The genes are TRBV28 and TRBJ1-1; D possibly corresponds to TRBD1 (6 bases). The germline CDR1 and CDR2 sequences are MDHEN and SYDVKM. This CDR3 contains 13 residues. Trimming took 10 bases from V and 0 from J, leaving 12 bases between them.